This TCR beta chain is drawn from a study of blood T cells in healthy people across ages. Germline values: CDR1 DFQATT, CDR2 SNEGSKA (reference sequence). The CDR3 is 14 amino acids. Trimming shortened V by 6 bases and J by 7 bases, and 21 bases separated the two germline ends. A second PCR, run for about 7 to 11 cycles, used a sample-barcoded 5' primer plus a J-beta primer mix. One entry per CDR3 protein, called by TCRdb with MiXCR from the 5' RACE reads. The data contain fewer than 2 million distinct CDR3 sequences, approximately 39% of them singletons. This clonotype turned up a few times. This chain links TRBV20-1 with TRBJ2-5, with D uncertain. The sample was blood. This TCR derives from a human donor in good health. The CDR3 nucleotides read TGCAGTGCCCCCTCGGGCAGGCGATTGGGGACCCAGTACTTC. Translated: CSAPSGRRLGTQYF.